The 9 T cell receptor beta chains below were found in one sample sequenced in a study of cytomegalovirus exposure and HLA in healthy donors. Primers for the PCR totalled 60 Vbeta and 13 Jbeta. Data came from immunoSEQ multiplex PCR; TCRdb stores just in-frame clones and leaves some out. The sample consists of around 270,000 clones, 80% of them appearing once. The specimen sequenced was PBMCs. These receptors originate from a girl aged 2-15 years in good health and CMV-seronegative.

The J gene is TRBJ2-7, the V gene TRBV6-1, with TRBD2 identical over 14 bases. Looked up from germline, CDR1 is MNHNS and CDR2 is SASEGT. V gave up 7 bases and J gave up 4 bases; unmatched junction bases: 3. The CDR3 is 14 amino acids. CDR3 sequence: CASKRLAGGYEQYF. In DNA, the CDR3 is TGTGCCAGCAAGAGACTAGCGGGAGGGTACGAGCAGTACTTC.

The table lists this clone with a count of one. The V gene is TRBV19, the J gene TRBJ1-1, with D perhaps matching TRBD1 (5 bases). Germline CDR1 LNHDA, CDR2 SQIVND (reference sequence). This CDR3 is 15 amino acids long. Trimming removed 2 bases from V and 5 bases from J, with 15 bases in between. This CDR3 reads CASSILGRVWTEAFF. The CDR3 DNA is TGTGCCAGTAGTATATTGGGCAGGGTATGGACTGAAGCTTTCTTT.

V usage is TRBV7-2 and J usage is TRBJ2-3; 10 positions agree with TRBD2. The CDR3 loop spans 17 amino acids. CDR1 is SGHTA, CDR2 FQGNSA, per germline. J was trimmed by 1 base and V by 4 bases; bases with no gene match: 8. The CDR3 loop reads CASSSKWLAGGTDTQYF. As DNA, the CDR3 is TGTGCCAGCAGCTCCAAGTGGCTAGCGGGGGGCACAGATACGCAGTATTTT.

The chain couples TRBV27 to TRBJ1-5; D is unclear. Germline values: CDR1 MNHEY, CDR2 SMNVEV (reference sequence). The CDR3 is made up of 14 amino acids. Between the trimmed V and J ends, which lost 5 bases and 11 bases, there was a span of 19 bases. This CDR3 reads CASSPNPEHGAQHF. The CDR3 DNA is TGTGCCAGCAGTCCTAACCCCGAACACGGGGCCCAGCATTTT.

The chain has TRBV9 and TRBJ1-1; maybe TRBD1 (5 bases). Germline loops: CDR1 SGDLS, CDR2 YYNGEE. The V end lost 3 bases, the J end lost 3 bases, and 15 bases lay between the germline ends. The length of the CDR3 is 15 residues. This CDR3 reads CASSARDGAYTEAFF. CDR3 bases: TGTGCCAGCAGCGCCAGGGATGGGGCCTACACTGAAGCTTTCTTT. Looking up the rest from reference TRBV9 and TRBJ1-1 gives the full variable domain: DSGVTQTPKHLITATGQRVTLRCSPRSGDLSVYWYQQSLDQGLQFLIQYYNGEERAKGNILERFSAQQFPDLHSELNLSSLELGDSALYFCASSARDGAYTEAFFGQGTRLTVV.

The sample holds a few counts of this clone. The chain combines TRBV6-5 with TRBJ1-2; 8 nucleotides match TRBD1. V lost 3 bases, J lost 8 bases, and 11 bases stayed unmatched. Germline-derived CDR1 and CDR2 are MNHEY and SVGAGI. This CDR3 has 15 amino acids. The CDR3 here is CASSYLGQGALGYTF. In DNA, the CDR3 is TGTGCCAGCAGTTATTTGGGCCAGGGGGCGCTGGGCTACACCTTC.

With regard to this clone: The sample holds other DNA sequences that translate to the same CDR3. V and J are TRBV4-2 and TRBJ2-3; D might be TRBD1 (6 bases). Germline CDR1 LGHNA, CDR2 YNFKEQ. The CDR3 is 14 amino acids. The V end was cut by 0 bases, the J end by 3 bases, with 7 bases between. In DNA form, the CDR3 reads TGTGCCAGCAGCCAAGACAGGGGAACAGATACGCAGTATTTT. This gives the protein CASSQDRGTDTQYF.

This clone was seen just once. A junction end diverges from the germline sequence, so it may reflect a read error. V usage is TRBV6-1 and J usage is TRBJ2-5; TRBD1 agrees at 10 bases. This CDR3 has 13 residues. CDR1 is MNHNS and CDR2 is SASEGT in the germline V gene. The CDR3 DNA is TGTGCCAGCAGTGACATGGGACAGGGGATCCTAAACTTC. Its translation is CASSDMGQGILNF.

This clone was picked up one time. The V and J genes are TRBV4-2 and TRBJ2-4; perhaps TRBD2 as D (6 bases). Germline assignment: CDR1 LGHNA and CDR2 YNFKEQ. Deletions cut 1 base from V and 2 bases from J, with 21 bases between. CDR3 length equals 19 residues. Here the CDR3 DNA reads TGTGCCAGCAGCCAAGTTTGGGTGGCGCTGGAGGGATCCAAAAACATTCAGTACTTC. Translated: CASSQVWVALEGSKNIQYF.